The next 9 T cell receptor beta chains were all read from a single sample in a study of blood T cell repertoires in COVID-19 (dated by TCRdb to between 2020 and 2021). The library came from the immunoSEQ multiplex PCR assay. TCRdb limited this immuneACCESS table to in-frame rearrangements with V and J called. A share of clones is missing; checked studies link under half to unresolved V genes, and the rest is unexplained. Present in this sample are roughly 100,000 clones, roughly nine tenths of which were seen just once. The top ten hold approximately 15% of the sample. Sample: peripheral blood. Receptors were obtained from a man aged 45-65 years with acute or convalescent COVID-19.

V and J are TRBV15 and TRBJ1-2; 9 bases align to TRBD1. CDR1 is LNHNV and CDR2 is YYDKDF in the germline V gene (reference sequence). The trim removed 2 bases at V and 0 bases at J, leaving 7 bases unmatched. The CDR3 runs to 17 residues. CDR3 sequence: CATSRLGTGSSNYGYTF. The CDR3 DNA follows: TGTGCCACCAGCAGACTCGGGACAGGGTCCTCTAACTATGGCTACACCTTC.

The chain links TRBV9 to TRBJ1-2; no clear D. Germline CDR1 is SGDLS and CDR2 is YYNGEE. This CDR3 comprises 13 residues. Trimming took 0 bases from V and 4 from J, leaving 7 bases between them. CDR3 DNA: TGTGCCAGCAGCGTAGTCGAGGGCTATGGCTACACCTTC. Translation: CASSVVEGYGYTF.

The chain is built from TRBV18 and TRBJ2-7; D call uncertain. V gave up 3 bases and J gave up 1 base, with 13 bases separating them. CDR1 KGHSH and CDR2 LQKENI come from the germline V gene. The CDR3 spans 15 residues. CDR3 sequence reads: CASSPEETHSYEQYF. CDR3 DNA: TGTGCCAGCTCACCTGAGGAAACCCATTCCTACGAGCAGTACTTC. The full variable domain, with the rest looked up from reference TRBV18 and TRBJ2-7, is NAGVMQNPRHLVRRRGQEARLRCSPMKGHSHVYWYRQLPEEGLKFMVYLQKENIIDESGMPKERFSAEFPKEGPSILRIQQVVRGDSAAYFCASSPEETHSYEQYFGPGTRLTVT.

This CDR3 is CASSPGQGVLLNTGELFF. The CDR3, as DNA: TGCGCCAGCAGCCCAGGACAGGGGGTCCTCTTGAACACCGGGGAGCTGTTTTTT. J is TRBJ2-2 and V is TRBV4-1; 10 bases line up with TRBD1. This CDR3 is built from 18 residues. V shed 4 bases and J 1 base; nucleotides not matched to a gene: 9. Germline CDR1 and CDR2: MGHRA and YSYEKL.

The genes are TRBV7-2 and TRBJ1-1; TRBD1 agrees at 7 bases. The CDR3 extends over 13 amino acids. V shed 3 bases, J shed 6 bases, and the junction held 4 bases outside the gene matches. Germline V gene data show CDR1 as SGHTA and CDR2 as FQGNSA. In nucleotides, the CDR3 is TGTGCCAGCAGCTTGACAGGGTTCGCTGAAGCTTTCTTT. Encoded protein: CASSLTGFAEAFF.

The rearrangement joins TRBV18 to TRBJ1-6; TRBD1 matches at 7 bases. This CDR3 is built from 15 residues. The ends lost 5 bases at V and 3 bases at J; junction bases unmatched: 4. CDR1 is KGHSH and CDR2 is LQKENI in the germline V gene. This chain's CDR3 is CASSATGVYNSPLHF. The CDR3 region has the DNA TGTGCCAGCTCAGCTACAGGGGTCTATAATTCACCCCTCCACTTT.

This rearrangement joins TRBV2 to TRBJ2-2, with D unclear. Germline V lookup: CDR1 SNHLY, CDR2 FYNNEI. CDR3 size: 12 residues. The V and J ends lost 3 bases and 7 bases respectively, with 6 bases between them. CDR3 region: CASSDIFGELFF. For the CDR3, the DNA is TGTGCCAGCAGTGATATCTTCGGGGAGCTGTTTTTT.

The J gene is TRBJ2-1, the V gene TRBV19, with 8 bases matching TRBD2. This CDR3 is built from 15 residues. The V and J ends lost 6 bases and 9 bases, in that order; junction bases with no gene match: 13. Germline CDR1 LNHDA, CDR2 SQIVND (reference sequence). The CDR3 region has the DNA TGTGCCAGTAGAACGGGGTTAGCGGGGCCCGGTGAGCAGTTCTTC. As protein: CASRTGLAGPGEQFF.

The CDR3 protein is CAWSETAGWQPQHF. The CDR3 bases are TGTGCCTGGAGTGAAACGGCAGGCTGGCAGCCCCAGCATTTT. The chain joins TRBV30 to TRBJ1-5, with D hard to call. Germline-derived CDR1 and CDR2 are GTSNPN and SVGIG (reference sequence). CDR3 length: 14 amino acids. Trimming removed 1 base at V and 7 bases at J, with 14 bases between.